This T cell receptor (beta chain) was sequenced for a study of response to subunit inactivated influenza vaccine. General study results and limits: Few new T cells, the authors suggested, are recruited by each seasonal influenza vaccination.

TCRdb fed the RT-PCR reads into MiXCR, producing one record per CDR3 protein. The sample consists of 500,000 to 750,000 distinct CDR3 sequences, 12% to 15% of them appearing once. Note on this clonotype: Antigen specificity is unknown.

V was shortened by 5 bases and J by 0 bases, with 17 bases between the two germline ends. The CDR3 contains 17 residues. This specimen was PBMCs from blood, taken 11 to 12 days after vaccination. The receptor's source is a man aged 45 to 65 who received an inactivated influenza vaccine. This chain joins TRBV12-3 or TRBV12-4 and TRBJ2-1, with a tentative D call TRBD1 (5 bases). CDR3 in amino acids: CASSLDILPSSYNEQFF. CDR3 nucleotide sequence: TGTGCCAGCAGTCTGGACATCCTACCGAGCTCCTACAATGAGCAGTTCTTC.